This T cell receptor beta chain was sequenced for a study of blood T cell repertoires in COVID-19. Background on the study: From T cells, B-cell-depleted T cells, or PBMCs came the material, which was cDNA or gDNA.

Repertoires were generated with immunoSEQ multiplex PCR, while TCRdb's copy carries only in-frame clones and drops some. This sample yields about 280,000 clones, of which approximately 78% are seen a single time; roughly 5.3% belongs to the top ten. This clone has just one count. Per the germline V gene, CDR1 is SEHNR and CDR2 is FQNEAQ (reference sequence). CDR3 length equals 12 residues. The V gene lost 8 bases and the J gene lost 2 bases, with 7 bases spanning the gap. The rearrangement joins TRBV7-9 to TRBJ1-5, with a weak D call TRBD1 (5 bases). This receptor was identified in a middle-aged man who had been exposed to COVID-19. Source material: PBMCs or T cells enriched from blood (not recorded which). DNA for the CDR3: TGTGCCAGCGGGGGGGGCAATCAGCCCCAGCATTTT. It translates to CASGGGNQPQHF.